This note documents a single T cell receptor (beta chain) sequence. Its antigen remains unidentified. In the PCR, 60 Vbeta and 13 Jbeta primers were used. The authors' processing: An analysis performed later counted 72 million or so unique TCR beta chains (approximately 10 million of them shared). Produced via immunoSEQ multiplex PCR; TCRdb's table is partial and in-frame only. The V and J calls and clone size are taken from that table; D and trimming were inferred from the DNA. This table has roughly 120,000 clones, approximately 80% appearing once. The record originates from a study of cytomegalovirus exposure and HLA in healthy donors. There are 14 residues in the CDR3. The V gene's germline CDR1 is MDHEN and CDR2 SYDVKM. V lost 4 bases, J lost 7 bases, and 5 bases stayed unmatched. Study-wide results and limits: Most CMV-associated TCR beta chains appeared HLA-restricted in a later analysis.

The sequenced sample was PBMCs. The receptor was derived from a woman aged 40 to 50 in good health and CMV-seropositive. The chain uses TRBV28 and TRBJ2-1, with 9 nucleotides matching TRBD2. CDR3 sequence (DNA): TGTGCCAGCAGTTCAGGGGGACTAGCAAATGAGCAGTTCTTC. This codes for CASSSGGLANEQFF.